These T cell receptor beta chains were read from a single sample in a study of blood T cells in healthy people across ages. TCRdb reanalysed the 5' RACE reads using MiXCR and keeps one entry per CDR3 protein. The table includes approximately 880,000 distinct CDR3 sequences, roughly 48% detected once. Material: blood. These TCRs come from a man aged 30 to 45 in good health. The CDR3 runs from the conserved cysteine through the conserved F or W. Fields, in order: CDR3 length, J gene, V gene, CDR3 protein.

15,TRBJ1-2,TRBV5-1,CASSSFGQGQGGYTF
14,TRBJ2-7,TRBV7-9,CASSKTSGGYEQYF
14,TRBJ2-7,TRBV6-2/TRBV6-3,CASSYRTGRREQYF
12,TRBJ2-7,TRBV20-1,CSACLTDYEQYF
14,TRBJ1-5,TRBV20-1,CSAPTGGIGQPQHF
14,TRBJ1-3,TRBV7-2,CASSLAGGGNTIYF
16,TRBJ2-7,TRBV4-2,CASSQDRRDRGYEQYF
17,TRBJ2-2,TRBV13,CASSPKRLGLVSGELFF
14,TRBJ1-2,TRBV10-3,CAISEGTGNYGYTF
13,TRBJ2-3,TRBV11-2,CASSLGAGDTQYF
11,TRBJ1-2,TRBV29-1,CSVVTMRGYTF
15,TRBJ2-1,TRBV4-1,CASSQDPPQDNEQFF
15,TRBJ2-5,TRBV28,CASSLGQEYQETQYF
14,TRBJ2-7,TRBV6-5,CASTSSGRRYEQYF
18,TRBJ2-1,TRBV27,CASSLRVSGTLVNNEQFF